These T cell receptor beta chains were read from a single sample in a study of T cells after somatic rescue of genetic block. TCRdb's table, derived via immunoSEQ multiplex PCR, lists solely in-frame clones and lacks some. In the table there are around 100,000 clones, around 90% of which are singletons. What was sequenced was peripheral blood mononuclear cells (PBMCs). The receptors shown here come from a woman under 30. The CDR3 runs from the conserved cysteine through the conserved F or W. D genes are given only for firm matches. The size field is filled for only some rows; it gives once, few, many or a size class.

size: NA; D: TRBD1; J: TRBJ2-5; V: TRBV11-3; DNA: TGTGCCAGCAGCAAGGGACAGGGGTCGTACCAAGAGACCCAGTACTTC; CDR3: CASSKGQGSYQETQYF
size: NA; D: NA; J: TRBJ2-3; V: TRBV15; DNA: TGTGCCACCAGCAGAGATCCGGTCGGACTAAGTCAGTTAACAGCAGATACGCAGTATTTT; CDR3: CATSRDPVGLSQLTADTQYF
size: NA; D: NA; J: TRBJ2-3; V: TRBV30; DNA: TGTGCCTGGAGCCAGTGGCGGCAACCGGGCACAGATACGCAGTATTTT; CDR3: CAWSQWRQPGTDTQYF
size: once; D: NA; J: TRBJ1-5; V: TRBV7-3; DNA: TGTGCCAGCAGCAACGGGGGGGACAATCAGCCCCAGCATTTT; CDR3: CASSNGGDNQPQHF
size: NA; D: TRBD1; J: TRBJ1-1; V: TRBV7-6; DNA: TGTGCCAGCAGCTTAGGGACAGGTCTAAAGACGGAAGCTTTCTTT; CDR3: CASSLGTGLKTEAFF
size: NA; D: NA; J: TRBJ2-5; V: TRBV27; DNA: TGTGCCAGCAGTTTTAAGGGAGTCCCAGAGACCCAGTACTTC; CDR3: CASSFKGVPETQYF
size: NA; D: TRBD1; J: TRBJ1-1; V: TRBV7-9; DNA: TGTGCCAGCAGCTCTGGACAGGGGATGGGCACTGAAGCTTTCTTT; CDR3: CASSSGQGMGTEAFF
size: once; D: NA; J: TRBJ1-4; V: TRBV7-2; DNA: TGTGCCAGCAGCCTCCTCTCCCGGGAAAAACTGTTTTTT; CDR3: CASSLLSREKLFF
size: NA; D: NA; J: TRBJ1-1; V: TRBV30; DNA: TGTGCCTGGAGTATTCAGGGGAACACTGAAGCTTTCTTT; CDR3: CAWSIQGNTEAFF
size: NA; D: TRBD1; J: TRBJ2-7; V: TRBV19; DNA: TGTGCCAGTAGTATTCAGGGGGCCAGCCGCGAGCAGTACTTC; CDR3: CASSIQGASREQYF
size: NA; D: TRBD1; J: TRBJ1-3; V: TRBV27; DNA: TGTGCCAGCAGTTCCGGGACAGCTACCGCCAGAAACACCATATATTTT; CDR3: CASSSGTATARNTIYF
size: NA; D: TRBD1; J: TRBJ2-7; V: TRBV10-3; DNA: TGTGCCATCAGTGAGGAGGGCAAGCGGACAGGGGCTTACGAGCAGTACTTC; CDR3: CAISEEGKRTGAYEQYF
size: NA; D: NA; J: TRBJ2-7; V: TRBV18; DNA: TGTGCCAGCTCACTGACTGCCGTCTACGAGCAGTACTTC; CDR3: CASSLTAVYEQYF
size: NA; D: TRBD1; J: TRBJ2-5; V: TRBV11-1; DNA: TGTGCCAGCAGCCTTGGGACAGGGAAATGGGAGACCCAGTACTTC; CDR3: CASSLGTGKWETQYF
size: NA; D: TRBD1; J: TRBJ2-1; V: TRBV6-6; DNA: TGTGCCAGCAGTCACAGGGGTGTGGGTGAGCAGTTCTTC; CDR3: CASSHRGVGEQFF
size: NA; D: TRBD1; J: TRBJ2-5; V: TRBV13; DNA: TGTGCCAGCAGCCCGCGGACAGGGGGTTTGATTGAGACCCAGTACTTC; CDR3: CASSPRTGGLIETQYF
size: NA; D: TRBD2; J: TRBJ2-5; V: TRBV7-9; DNA: TGTGCCAGCAGCTCGGGGACTAGCGGATCCTTCCAAGAGACCCAGTACTTC; CDR3: CASSSGTSGSFQETQYF
size: NA; D: NA; J: TRBJ2-1; V: TRBV7-2; DNA: TGTGCCAGCAGCTTAACGGATTATGAGCAGTTCTTC; CDR3: CASSLTDYEQFF
size: NA; D: NA; J: TRBJ1-2; V: TRBV11-3; DNA: TGTGCCAGCAGCTCCGAGAACGATGGCTACACCTTC; CDR3: CASSSENDGYTF
size: NA; D: TRBD1; J: TRBJ2-1; V: TRBV5-1; DNA: TGCGCCAGCAGCTCCGCCGGGACAGGGAACCCTAATGAGCAGTTCTTC; CDR3: CASSSAGTGNPNEQFF
size: once; D: NA; J: TRBJ2-7; V: TRBV14; DNA: TGTGCCAGCAGCCAAGCGGGACTCCCCTACGAGCAGTACTTC; CDR3: CASSQAGLPYEQYF
size: NA; D: NA; J: TRBJ1-2; V: TRBV5-1; DNA: TGCGCCAGCAGCTTGGCAGGGGCTAACTATGGCTACACCTTC; CDR3: CASSLAGANYGYTF
size: NA; D: NA; J: TRBJ1-2; V: TRBV2; DNA: TGTGCCAGCAGTCCCCGGACAGCAATAGATGGCTACACCTTC; CDR3: CASSPRTAIDGYTF
size: NA; D: NA; J: TRBJ1-5; V: TRBV30; DNA: TGTGCCTGGAGTTTCTCGGGAGGTCAGCCCCAGCATTTT; CDR3: CAWSFSGGQPQHF
size: NA; D: NA; J: TRBJ1-3; V: TRBV10-3; DNA: TGTGCCATCACCCGGGACCGCTCGTCTCCCTCTGGAAACACCATATATTTT; CDR3: CAITRDRSSPSGNTIYF
size: few; D: NA; J: TRBJ1-1; V: TRBV6-4; DNA: TGTGCCAGCAGTGACTCGGACAACACTGAAGCTTTCTTT; CDR3: CASSDSDNTEAFF
size: once; D: NA; J: TRBJ2-5; V: TRBV7-2; DNA: TGTGCCAGCAGCTTAGGAGGAACGGGACACGAAGAGACCCAGTACTTC; CDR3: CASSLGGTGHEETQYF
size: NA; D: NA; J: TRBJ2-5; V: TRBV19; DNA: TGTGCCAGTAGCTCTTCTCTGGCGGGAAGAAAGACCCAGTACTTC; CDR3: CASSSSLAGRKTQYF
size: NA; D: NA; J: TRBJ2-5; V: TRBV27; DNA: TGTGCCAGCACTGACAGTGCCTGGGAGACCCAGTACTTC; CDR3: CASTDSAWETQYF
size: NA; D: TRBD1; J: TRBJ2-3; V: TRBV4-2; DNA: TGTGCCAGCAGCCAAGGGGGACAGGGCACAGATACGCAGTATTTT; CDR3: CASSQGGQGTDTQYF
size: NA; D: NA; J: TRBJ1-1; V: TRBV6-5; DNA: TGTGCCAGCAGTGCGACCGAGGGGAACACTGAAGCTTTCTTT; CDR3: CASSATEGNTEAFF
size: NA; D: TRBD2; J: TRBJ2-1; V: TRBV7-3; DNA: TGTGCCAGCAGCGTTTTAGCGGGGGGGTACAATGAGCAGTTCTTC; CDR3: CASSVLAGGYNEQFF
size: NA; D: NA; J: TRBJ1-2; V: TRBV4-1; DNA: TGCGCCAGCAGCCAAGAGAGGAGGCGAATTGGCTACACCTTC; CDR3: CASSQERRRIGYTF
size: NA; D: TRBD1; J: TRBJ2-5; V: TRBV5-4; DNA: TGTGCCAGCAGCTTGGGGACAGGGCAAGGGGAGACCCAGTACTTC; CDR3: CASSLGTGQGETQYF
size: NA; D: NA; J: TRBJ2-7; V: TRBV7-4; DNA: TGTGCCAGCAGCTCCGATACGGGGCAGCTATCCCCCTACGAGCAGTACTTC; CDR3: CASSSDTGQLSPYEQYF
size: NA; D: NA; J: TRBJ1-6; V: TRBV19; DNA: TGTGCCAGTAGTAGACACCAGGGCAACTATAATTCACCCCTCCACTTT; CDR3: CASSRHQGNYNSPLHF
size: NA; D: TRBD2; J: TRBJ2-3; V: TRBV7-8; DNA: TGTGCCAGCAGCGTCTCTAGCGGGGGCCGCACAGATACGCAGTATTTT; CDR3: CASSVSSGGRTDTQYF
size: few; D: NA; J: TRBJ2-3; V: TRBV9; DNA: TGTGCCAGCAGCGTAGTGGCGGCAAGCACAGATACGCAGTATTTT; CDR3: CASSVVAASTDTQYF
size: NA; D: TRBD1; J: TRBJ1-5; V: TRBV18; DNA: TGTGCCAGCTCCCCCGGGACAGGGGCTAATCAGCCCCAGCATTTT; CDR3: CASSPGTGANQPQHF
size: NA; D: TRBD2; J: TRBJ2-5; V: TRBV7-3; DNA: TGTGCCAGCAGCTCGGGGACTAGCGGGCAAGAGACCCAGTACTTC; CDR3: CASSSGTSGQETQYF
size: NA; D: TRBD2; J: TRBJ2-7; V: TRBV7-2; DNA: TGTGCCAGCAGCTCCTCGAGGCGGGGGATCTCCTACGAGCAGTACTTC; CDR3: CASSSSRRGISYEQYF
size: few; D: NA; J: TRBJ1-1; V: TRBV6-1; DNA: TGTGCCAGCAGTGCCTGGGGGATGAACACTGAAGCTTTCTTT; CDR3: CASSAWGMNTEAFF
size: few; D: NA; J: TRBJ1-6; V: TRBV7-9; DNA: TGTGCCAGCAGCTTAGGGACAAGTCCTAATTCACCCCTCCACTTT; CDR3: CASSLGTSPNSPLHF